These T cell receptor beta chains were read from a single sample in a study of T cell responses to AZD1222 COVID-19 vaccine. This table comes from immunoSEQ multiplex PCR, and its TCRdb copy is limited to in-frame clones, with some not included. Here the sample spans under 120,000 clones, around 94% being singletons. The sequenced sample was peripheral blood, obtained on day 0 of AZD1222 vaccination. Source of these receptors: an adult in good health. CDR3s include the opening cysteine and the closing phenylalanine or tryptophan. Fields, in order: clone size, J gene, V gene, D gene, CDR3 DNA, CDR3 protein. D genes are given only for firm matches. Not all rows give a size; the values are once, few, many and, for expanded clones, a class.

clone_size: .
j_call: TRBJ2-7
v_call: TRBV7-8
d_call: .
cdr3_nt: TGTGCCAGCACTCCCCGAGGTCGTGAGCTAGGGTCCTACGAGCAGTACTTC
cdr3_aa: CASTPRGRELGSYEQYF

clone_size: once
j_call: TRBJ2-3
v_call: TRBV29-1
d_call: .
cdr3_nt: TGCAGCGTTCTGGGCACCCTAAGATCAGATACGCAGTATTTT
cdr3_aa: CSVLGTLRSDTQYF

clone_size: .
j_call: TRBJ1-2
v_call: TRBV3-1/TRBV3-2
d_call: .
cdr3_nt: TGTGCCAGCAGCCAAGTGTCGGTGAACTATGGCTACACCTTC
cdr3_aa: CASSQVSVNYGYTF

clone_size: once
j_call: TRBJ1-1
v_call: TRBV5-4
d_call: .
cdr3_nt: TGTGCCAGCAGCTTGGAGTTCGGCAGGAGTGAAGCTTTCTTT
cdr3_aa: CASSLEFGRSEAFF

clone_size: .
j_call: TRBJ1-3
v_call: TRBV28
d_call: .
cdr3_nt: TGTGCCAGCAGTTCCTTAATACTTCTGCCCCTTCTGGGAAACACCATATATTTT
cdr3_aa: CASSSLILLPLLGNTIYF

clone_size: .
j_call: TRBJ1-1
v_call: TRBV18
d_call: .
cdr3_nt: TGTGCCAGCTCACCCCGGGCGAGGGTACGTGAAGCTTTCTTT
cdr3_aa: CASSPRARVREAFF

clone_size: .
j_call: TRBJ1-3
v_call: TRBV9
d_call: .
cdr3_nt: TGTGCCAGCAGCGTTGGAAACACCATATATTTT
cdr3_aa: CASSVGNTIYF

clone_size: once
j_call: TRBJ1-5
v_call: TRBV18
d_call: .
cdr3_nt: TGTGCCAGCTCACCAGGGGATCAGCCCCAGCATTTT
cdr3_aa: CASSPGDQPQHF

clone_size: .
j_call: TRBJ1-1
v_call: TRBV1
d_call: .
cdr3_nt: TGCACCAGCAGCCAAGACACCGGGAACACTGAAGCTTTCTTT
cdr3_aa: CTSSQDTGNTEAFF

clone_size: .
j_call: TRBJ2-4
v_call: TRBV6-5
d_call: .
cdr3_nt: TGTGCCAGCAGTTACAGTACCAAAAACATTCAGTACTTC
cdr3_aa: CASSYSTKNIQYF

clone_size: once
j_call: TRBJ1-2
v_call: TRBV21-1
d_call: .
cdr3_nt: TGTGCCAGCAGCAAATCCCGGGACAGGGGGCGAAGTGGCTACACCTTC
cdr3_aa: CASSKSRDRGRSGYTF

clone_size: .
j_call: TRBJ1-1
v_call: TRBV24-1
d_call: .
cdr3_nt: TGTGCCACCAGTGATTTAGGGGGGAAAGCTTTCTTT
cdr3_aa: CATSDLGGKAFF

clone_size: .
j_call: TRBJ1-2
v_call: TRBV29-1
d_call: .
cdr3_nt: TGCAGCGTCACAGAATGGCCTTACTATGGCTACACCTTC
cdr3_aa: CSVTEWPYYGYTF

clone_size: .
j_call: TRBJ1-2
v_call: TRBV19
d_call: .
cdr3_nt: TGTGCCAGTAGTATAGATGAGGTTCGCTATGGCTACACCTTC
cdr3_aa: CASSIDEVRYGYTF

clone_size: once
j_call: TRBJ1-1
v_call: TRBV21-1
d_call: .
cdr3_nt: TGTGCCAGCAGCGGTGGAGCAGGTGGTAACACTGAAGCTTTCTTT
cdr3_aa: CASSGGAGGNTEAFF

clone_size: .
j_call: TRBJ2-1
v_call: TRBV25-1
d_call: .
cdr3_nt: TGTGCCAGCGTTAGACCCGGGGTGTACAATGAGCAGTTCTTC
cdr3_aa: CASVRPGVYNEQFF

clone_size: .
j_call: TRBJ2-1
v_call: TRBV7-9
d_call: .
cdr3_nt: TGTGCCAGCAGCTTAGTGACAAAAAGCAATGAGCAGTTCTTC
cdr3_aa: CASSLVTKSNEQFF

clone_size: .
j_call: TRBJ1-1
v_call: TRBV2
d_call: .
cdr3_nt: TGTGCCAGCAGTCCTGGAGGTAGTTTGGGCACTGAAGCTTTCTTT
cdr3_aa: CASSPGGSLGTEAFF

clone_size: .
j_call: TRBJ1-3
v_call: TRBV10-3
d_call: .
cdr3_nt: TGTGCCATCAGTGAAGGGGGCTCTGGAAACACCATATATTTT
cdr3_aa: CAISEGGSGNTIYF